The T cell receptor (beta chain) under discussion was sequenced for a study of technical replicates of blood from several donors. Libraries were prepared by immunoSEQ multiplex PCR; TCRdb keeps only in-frame clonotypes and omits some of them. This table has about 82,000 clones, 91% appearing once. Germline CDR1 and CDR2: MNHEY and SMNVEV (reference sequence). The CDR3 spans 15 residues. V was trimmed by 6 bases and J by 2 bases, leaving 16 bases between them. Sequenced input: T cells isolated from PBMCs. The clonotype comes from a human donor in good health. The V and J genes are TRBV27 and TRBJ1-2, with D possibly being TRBD1 (6 bases). CDR3 nucleotide sequence: TGTGCCAGCAGGCCAGAACAGGGAGCAAACTATGGCTACACCTTC. This sequence encodes CASRPEQGANYGYTF.